These 2 T cell receptor beta chains came from one sample sequenced in a study of shared clonotypes between healthy human individuals. The method was immunoSEQ multiplex PCR; TCRdb's version includes in-frame clones alone and lacks a portion of them. The top ten hold around 10% of the sample, which has more than 200,000 clones, under 80% seen once. Sequenced material: memory CD4+ T cells sorted from blood. Subset noted: CD45RA-negative fraction. The receptors derive from a man aged 30 to 45 in good health.

This clone was counted once. The chain combines TRBV5-1 with TRBJ2-7; 10 nucleotides align to TRBD2. Germline trimming cut 4 bases from V and 7 bases from J; bases unmatched to any gene: 11. This CDR3 region has 15 residues. CDR1 is SGHRS and CDR2 is YFSETQ in the germline V gene. The DNA for the CDR3 is TGCGCCAGCAGCGGGGTGGCTAGCGGGAGAGGAGAGCAGTACTTC. Translating gives CASSGVASGRGEQYF.

The CDR3 DNA reads TGTGCCAGCAGCCCACGAAATTTCAATGAGCAGTTCTTC. Protein product: CASSPRNFNEQFF. The chain uses TRBV7-9 and TRBJ2-1; D gene ambiguous. Germline-derived CDR1 and CDR2 are SEHNR and FQNEAQ (reference sequence). There are 13 residues in the CDR3. With 5 bases removed from V and 6 bases from J, the gap between germline ends came to 11 bases.